This T cell receptor (beta chain) is from a study of T cells in Graves' hyperthyroidism and ophthalmopathy. Recently diagnosed hyperthyroidism of less than 2 months' duration affected patients aged 18 to 65. Clinical symptoms, serum thyroxine and TRAb, thyroid ultrasound and orbital computed tomography together formed the diagnostic basis. Cells are PBMCs isolated from more than 8.5 ml of fresh blood. CDR1 and CDR2 from the germline V gene are LGHNA and YNFKEQ. The CDR3 loop spans 15 amino acids. V lost 1 base to trimming and J lost 0 bases, with 10 bases between them. TCR beta CDR3 regions were amplified from RNA transcripts. The HTBI primer set was used in a first-round RT-PCR of the TCR CDR3. Via MiXCR, TCRdb re-called the multiplex PCR reads, giving one row per CDR3 protein. The table has around 800,000 distinct CDR3 sequences, over 35% seen once.

What was sequenced was blood. This chain joins TRBV4-2 and TRBJ2-7; D not resolved. This clonotype originated in a man between 18 and 35 years old with Graves' hyperthyroidism. CDR3 sequence: CASSQGTFGSYEQYF. The DNA for the CDR3 is TGTGCCAGCAGCCAAGGGACGTTCGGCTCCTACGAGCAGTACTTC.